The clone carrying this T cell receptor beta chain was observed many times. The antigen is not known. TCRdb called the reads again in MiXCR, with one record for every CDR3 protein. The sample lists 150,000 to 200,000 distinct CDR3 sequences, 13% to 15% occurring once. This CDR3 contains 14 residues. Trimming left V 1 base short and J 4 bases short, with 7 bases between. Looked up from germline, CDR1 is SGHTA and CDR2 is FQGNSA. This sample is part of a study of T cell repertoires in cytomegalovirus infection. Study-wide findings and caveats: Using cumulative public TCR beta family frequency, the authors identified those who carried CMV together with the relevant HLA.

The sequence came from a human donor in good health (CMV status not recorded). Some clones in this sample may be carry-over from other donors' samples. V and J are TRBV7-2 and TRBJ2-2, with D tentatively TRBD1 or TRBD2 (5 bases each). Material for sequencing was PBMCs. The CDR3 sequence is CASSLVGGTGELFF. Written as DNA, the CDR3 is TGTGCCAGCAGCTTAGTTGGGGGCACCGGGGAGCTGTTTTTT.